The 24 T cell receptor beta chains below were found in one sample sequenced in a study of cytomegalovirus exposure and HLA in healthy donors. Primers for the PCR totalled 60 Vbeta and 13 Jbeta. The repertoire was sequenced with immunoSEQ multiplex PCR; TCRdb's copy has only in-frame clones and lacks some. The listing records under 200,000 clones. Sequenced sample: PBMCs. The source of these receptors is a woman aged 18 to 35 in good health and CMV-seropositive.

This chain links TRBV4-3 with TRBJ1-4; 10 bases fit TRBD1. The CDR3 consists of 15 residues. V was pared by 1 base and J by 8 bases, with 4 bases of the junction left unmatched. Per the germline V gene, CDR1 is LGHNA and CDR2 is YSLEER. CDR3 coding DNA: TGCGCCAGCAGCCAAGGGGACAGGGGAGGGGAAAAACTGTTTTTT. This gives the protein CASSQGDRGGEKLFF.

The chain couples TRBV9 to TRBJ2-7; 12 bases are a match to TRBD2. The CDR3 is 14 residues long. CDR1 is SGDLS, CDR2 YYNGEE, per germline. V dropped 2 bases and J dropped 4; count of bases not matched to a gene: 1. The CDR3 coding sequence is TGTGCCAGCAGCGTTGGGACTAGCGGGTACGAGCAGTACTTC. Residues: CASSVGTSGYEQYF.

This sequence joins TRBV25-1 and TRBJ1-1, with D possibly matching TRBD1 (6 bases). The CDR3 totals 14 residues. Trimming pared 1 base from V and 1 base from J, leaving 7 bases between. From germline, CDR1 is MGHDK and CDR2 SYGVNS. For the CDR3, the DNA is TGTGCCAGCAGTGAATTGACAGGGAACACTGAAGCTTTCTTT. It translates to CASSELTGNTEAFF.

The chain carries TRBV6-5 and TRBJ2-3; D remains unclear. This CDR3 is 12 amino acids long. Per germline, CDR1 MNHEY and CDR2 SVGAGI. V lost 6 bases and J 1 base, leaving 5 bases between the germline ends. CDR3 nucleotides: TGTGCCAGCAGCCGAGGCACAGATACGCAGTATTTT. This sequence encodes CASSRGTDTQYF.

V usage is TRBV4-2 and J usage is TRBJ1-5; 9 nucleotides align to TRBD1. This CDR3 is built from 20 residues. Losses at the gene ends were 0 bases for V and 2 bases for J; bases not matched to a gene: 14. Germline-derived CDR1 and CDR2 are LGHNA and YNFKEQ. CDR3: CASSQDLGTGSSGGNQPQHF. The CDR3 bases are TGTGCCAGCAGCCAAGATTTGGGGACAGGGAGTTCAGGAGGCAATCAGCCCCAGCATTTT.

The V and J genes are TRBV5-4 and TRBJ2-1; the D gene is possibly TRBD2 (5 bases). Trimming pared 0 bases from V and 0 bases from J, leaving 10 bases between. The CDR3 sequence is 16 residues long. Per germline, CDR1 SGHNT and CDR2 YYREEE (reference sequence). The CDR3 DNA reads TGTGCCAGCAGCTTGGAAGCGGCCTCCTCCTACAATGAGCAGTTCTTC. Amino acids: CASSLEAASSYNEQFF. The full variable domain, with the rest looked up from reference TRBV5-4 and TRBJ2-1, is ETGVTQSPTHLIKTRGQQVTLRCSSQSGHNTVSWYQQALGQGPQFIFQYYREEENGRGNFPPRFSGLQFPNYSSELNVNALELDDSALYLCASSLEAASSYNEQFFGPGTRLTVL.

The chain uses TRBV5-4 and TRBJ1-4; tentatively, D is TRBD1 (5 bases). Germline V gene sequence: CDR1 SGHNT, CDR2 YYREEE (reference sequence). The CDR3 has 16 amino acids. V shed 0 bases and J shed 4 bases, with 13 bases lying between them. CDR3 loop: CASSLGGGGHNEKLFF. In DNA, the CDR3 is TGTGCCAGCAGCTTGGGGGGGGGAGGTCATAATGAAAAACTGTTTTTT.

The chain couples TRBV5-1 to TRBJ2-7, with 7 positions matching TRBD1. Germline-derived CDR1 and CDR2 are SGHRS and YFSETQ. This CDR3 spans 14 amino acids. Trimming took 9 bases from V and 0 from J; bases not matched to a gene: 9. The CDR3 bases are TGCGCCACCCGACAGGGCCCTTCCTCCTACGAGCAGTACTTC. As protein: CATRQGPSSYEQYF. Looking up the rest from reference TRBV5-1 and TRBJ2-7 gives the full variable domain: KAGVTQTPRYLIKTRGQQVTLSCSPISGHRSVSWYQQTPGQGLQFLFEYFSETQRNKGNFPGRFSGRQFSNSRSEMNVSTLELGDSALYLCATRQGPSSYEQYFGPGTRLTVT.

CDR3 sequence: CASSQAGTAYNEKLFF. The CDR3 coding sequence is TGCGCCAGCAGCCAAGCTGGGACAGCATATAATGAAAAACTGTTTTTT. The chain joins TRBV4-3 to TRBJ1-4, with 7 bases identical to TRBD1. The CDR3 sequence is 16 residues long. The junction had 6 bases not matched to a gene; V was cut back by 1 base and J by 4 bases. Germline CDR1 LGHNA, CDR2 YSLEER.

This chain connects TRBV5-1 to TRBJ1-5, with D hard to call. Trimming shortened V by 0 bases and J by 2 bases, and 9 bases separated the two germline ends. The CDR3 totals 15 residues. Germline V gene lookup returns CDR1 SGHRS and CDR2 YFSETQ. CDR3 DNA: TGCGCCAGCAGCTTGGACTCGGGAGGCAATCAGCCCCAGCATTTT. It specifies CASSLDSGGNQPQHF. Variable domain in full (rest from reference TRBV5-1 and TRBJ1-5): KAGVTQTPRYLIKTRGQQVTLSCSPISGHRSVSWYQQTPGQGLQFLFEYFSETQRNKGNFPGRFSGRQFSNSRSEMNVSTLELGDSALYLCASSLDSGGNQPQHFGDGTRLSIL.

V and J are TRBV18 and TRBJ2-3; 7 positions match TRBD2. The germline V gene has CDR1 KGHSH and CDR2 LQKENI. Losses at the gene ends were 4 bases for V and 1 base for J; bases not matched to a gene: 11. The CDR3 is 17 amino acids. The CDR3: CASSQETGGGGTDTQYF. CDR3 coding DNA: TGTGCCAGCTCACAAGAGACGGGGGGAGGAGGCACAGATACGCAGTATTTT.

The V call is TRBV9, the J call TRBJ1-2; 7 bases align to TRBD1. CDR1 is SGDLS and CDR2 is YYNGEE in the germline V gene. The J segment lost 3 bases and the V segment lost 3 bases, leaving 2 bases of the junction unmatched. The length of the CDR3 is 13 residues. The CDR3 spells CASSEGQYYGYTF. The DNA of the CDR3 is TGTGCCAGCAGCGAGGGACAGTACTATGGCTACACCTTC.

The chain combines TRBV4-1 with TRBJ2-7, with 8 bases identical to TRBD1. Looked up from germline, CDR1 is MGHRA and CDR2 is YSYEKL. Trimming took 0 bases from V and 5 from J; bases not matched to a gene: 6. The CDR3 contains 15 residues. This chain's CDR3 is CASSQENRGSHEQYF. CDR3 nucleotides: TGCGCCAGCAGCCAAGAAAACAGGGGGAGCCACGAGCAGTACTTC.

The CDR3 region has the DNA TGTGCCAGCAGCACAACAGGCTTCCAAGAGACCCAGTACTTC. This encodes CASSTTGFQETQYF. The genes are TRBV9 and TRBJ2-5, with D perhaps TRBD1 (5 bases). The CDR3 totals 14 residues. Germline V gene data show CDR1 as SGDLS and CDR2 as YYNGEE. Trimming left V 4 bases short and J 1 base short, with 11 bases between.

The CDR3, as DNA: TGTGCCAGCAGTGAGAAGGGAGACTATGGCTACACCTTC. Amino acids: CASSEKGDYGYTF. The chain is built from TRBV6-1 and TRBJ1-2, with no clear D. The CDR3 is made up of 13 amino acids. Looked up from germline, CDR1 is MNHNS and CDR2 is SASEGT. Trimming removed 3 bases at V and 3 bases at J, with 8 bases between.

The chain has TRBV5-6 and TRBJ2-7, with 10 bases fitting TRBD2. Germline CDR1 reads SGHDT; CDR2 reads YYEEEE. Trimming took 1 base from V and 6 from J; bases not matched to a gene: 1. This CDR3 has 13 amino acids. CDR3 protein: CASSLPSGSEQYF. Here the CDR3 DNA reads TGTGCCAGCAGCTTGCCTAGCGGGAGCGAGCAGTACTTC.

As concerns this clone: Other DNA sequences in the sample encode the same CDR3. V gene TRBV5-6 combines with J gene TRBJ1-2; D is undetermined. The V and J ends lost 0 bases and 0 bases respectively, with 6 bases between them. CDR1 and CDR2 from the germline V gene are SGHDT and YYEEEE. The CDR3 has 14 residues. The CDR3, as DNA: TGTGCCAGCAGCTTGGGGGCAGCTAACTATGGCTACACCTTC. Translation: CASSLGAANYGYTF.

J is TRBJ2-5 and V is TRBV14; 7 bases agree with TRBD1. Losses at the gene ends were 4 bases for V and 7 bases for J; bases not matched to a gene: 12. Germline V CDR1 and CDR2: SGHDN, FVKESK. CDR3 size: 15 residues. The CDR3 is CASSLSLARTGTQYF. The CDR3 nucleotides read TGTGCCAGCAGCCTTTCCCTAGCCCGGACAGGGACCCAGTACTTC.

V is TRBV7-9 and J is TRBJ2-5; tentatively, D is TRBD2 (6 bases). This CDR3 spans 15 amino acids. Per germline, CDR1 SEHNR and CDR2 FQNEAQ (reference sequence). V lost 5 bases and J 5 bases, leaving 18 bases between the germline ends. The CDR3 bases are TGTGCCAGCAGCCCAGGTGGAGGGAGAGGGGAGACCCAGTACTTC. Encoded protein: CASSPGGGRGETQYF.

The chain uses TRBV14 and TRBJ2-3, with D possibly TRBD2 on 6 matching bases. Looked up from germline, CDR1 is SGHDN and CDR2 is FVKESK. V was cut by 4 bases and J by 0 bases, with 20 bases left in between. This CDR3 region has 18 residues. The CDR3 bases are TGTGCCAGCAGCCGCCCGGGACTTCCGTTTTCTAGCACAGATACGCAGTATTTT. Its translation is CASSRPGLPFSSTDTQYF. The entire variable domain, with the rest obtained from reference TRBV14 and TRBJ2-3, is as follows: EAGVTQFPSHSVIEKGQTVTLRCDPISGHDNLYWYRRVMGKEIKFLLHFVKESKQDESGMPNNRFLAERTGGTYSTLKVQPAELEDSGVYFCASSRPGLPFSSTDTQYFGPGTRLTVL.

The genes are TRBV7-9 and TRBJ2-7; perhaps TRBD2 as D (5 bases). Germline V gene lookup returns CDR1 SEHNR and CDR2 FQNEAQ (reference sequence). The germline V and J ends were trimmed by 5 bases and 5 bases, with 13 bases remaining between them. This CDR3 comprises 13 residues. CDR3 nucleotides: TGTGCCAGCAGCCCCGGTAGGAGGAACGAGCAGTACTTC. Amino acid sequence: CASSPGRRNEQYF.

This chain connects TRBV9 to TRBJ1-2, with D possibly being TRBD1 (5 bases). The CDR3 contains 14 residues. Trimming stripped 3 bases from V and 5 bases from J, with 14 bases between. Germline V gives CDR1 SGDLS, CDR2 YYNGEE. The CDR3 region is CASSATTEFYGYTF. The CDR3 DNA reads TGTGCCAGCAGCGCCACGACAGAGTTTTATGGCTACACCTTC.

This chain joins TRBV11-3 and TRBJ2-7; 12 bases match TRBD2. Looked up from germline, CDR1 is SGHNT and CDR2 is YENEEA. The CDR3 has 16 amino acids. The trim removed 3 bases at V and 2 bases at J, leaving 5 bases unmatched. CDR3 bases: TGTGCCAGCAGCTTGACTAGCGGGAGTCTAACCTACGAGCAGTACTTC. It yields the protein CASSLTSGSLTYEQYF.

The chain joins TRBV13 to TRBJ2-2; D unresolved. CDR1 is PRHDT, CDR2 FYEKMQ, per germline (reference sequence). The CDR3 runs to 12 residues. V was trimmed by 0 bases and J by 7 bases, leaving 3 bases between them. CDR3 sequence: CASSLGHGELFF. The DNA of the CDR3 is TGTGCCAGCAGCTTAGGCCACGGGGAGCTGTTTTTT.